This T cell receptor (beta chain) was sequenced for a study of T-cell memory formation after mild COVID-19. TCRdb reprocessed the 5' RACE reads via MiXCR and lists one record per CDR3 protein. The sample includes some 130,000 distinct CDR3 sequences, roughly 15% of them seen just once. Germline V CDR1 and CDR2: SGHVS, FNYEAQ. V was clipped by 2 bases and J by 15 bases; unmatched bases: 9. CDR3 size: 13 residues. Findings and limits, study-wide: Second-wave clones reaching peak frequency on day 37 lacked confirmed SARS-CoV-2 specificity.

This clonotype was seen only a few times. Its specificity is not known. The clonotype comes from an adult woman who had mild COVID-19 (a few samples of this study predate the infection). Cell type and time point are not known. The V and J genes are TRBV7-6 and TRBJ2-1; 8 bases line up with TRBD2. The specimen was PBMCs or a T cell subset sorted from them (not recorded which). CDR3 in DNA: TGTGCCAGCAGCTTATCGAGCGGGGGCGGCCTGTTCTTC. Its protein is CASSLSSGGGLFF.